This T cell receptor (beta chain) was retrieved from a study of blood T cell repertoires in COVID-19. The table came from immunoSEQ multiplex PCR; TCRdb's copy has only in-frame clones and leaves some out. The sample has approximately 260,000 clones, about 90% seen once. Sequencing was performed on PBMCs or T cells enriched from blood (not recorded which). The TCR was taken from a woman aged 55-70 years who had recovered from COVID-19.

The CDR3 sequence is CASSSRFPEKLFF. CDR3 coding DNA: TGTGCCAGCAGTTCCCGGTTCCCTGAAAAACTGTTTTTT. The chain has TRBV27 and TRBJ1-4; no clear D. The CDR3 is 13 residues long. Trimming removed 4 bases at V and 7 bases at J, with 10 bases between. In germline, CDR1 is MNHEY, CDR2 SMNVEV (reference sequence). The full variable domain, completed using reference TRBV27 and TRBJ1-4, is EAQVTQNPRYLITVTGKKLTVTCSQNMNHEYMSWYRQDPGLGLRQIYYSMNVEVTDKGDVPEGYKVSRKEKRNFPLILESPSPNQTSLYFCASSSRFPEKLFFGSGTQLSVL.